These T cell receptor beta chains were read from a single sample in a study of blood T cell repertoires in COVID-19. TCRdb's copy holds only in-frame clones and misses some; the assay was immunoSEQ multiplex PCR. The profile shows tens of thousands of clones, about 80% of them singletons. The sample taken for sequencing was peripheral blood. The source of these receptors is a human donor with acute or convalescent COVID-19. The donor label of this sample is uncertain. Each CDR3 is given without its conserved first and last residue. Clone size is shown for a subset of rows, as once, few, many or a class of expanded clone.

CDR3 protein: ASSLLGREAF
CDR3 length: 10
clone size: -
V gene: TRBV27

CDR3 protein: ASSAQGGQGKLF
CDR3 length: 12
clone size: -
V gene: TRBV9

CDR3 protein: ASSLGSSEQY
CDR3 length: 10
clone size: -
V gene: TRBV7-9

CDR3 protein: AISGGLAGATYEQY
CDR3 length: 14
clone size: -
V gene: TRBV10-3

CDR3 protein: ASSPGEGLPGSANEKLF
CDR3 length: 17
clone size: -
V gene: TRBV7-8

CDR3 protein: ASSVGSTGAFIHEQF
CDR3 length: 15
clone size: -
V gene: TRBV9

CDR3 protein: ASSPGTGQSEQY
CDR3 length: 12
clone size: -
V gene: TRBV19

CDR3 protein: ASSSYQGEWGYT
CDR3 length: 12
clone size: -
V gene: TRBV5-4

CDR3 protein: ASSLGLAGDEQY
CDR3 length: 12
clone size: -
V gene: TRBV27

CDR3 protein: ASSPAGAATDTQY
CDR3 length: 13
clone size: -
V gene: TRBV18

CDR3 protein: ASSLEAPGMSGANVLT
CDR3 length: 16
clone size: few
V gene: TRBV7-6

CDR3 protein: ASSGMTKNTEAF
CDR3 length: 12
clone size: -
V gene: TRBV2

CDR3 protein: AFRDRVNYGYT
CDR3 length: 11
clone size: -
V gene: TRBV30

CDR3 protein: ASINRVYGTQY
CDR3 length: 11
clone size: few
V gene: TRBV6-5

CDR3 protein: ASSSDTEAF
CDR3 length: 9
clone size: -
V gene: TRBV11-2